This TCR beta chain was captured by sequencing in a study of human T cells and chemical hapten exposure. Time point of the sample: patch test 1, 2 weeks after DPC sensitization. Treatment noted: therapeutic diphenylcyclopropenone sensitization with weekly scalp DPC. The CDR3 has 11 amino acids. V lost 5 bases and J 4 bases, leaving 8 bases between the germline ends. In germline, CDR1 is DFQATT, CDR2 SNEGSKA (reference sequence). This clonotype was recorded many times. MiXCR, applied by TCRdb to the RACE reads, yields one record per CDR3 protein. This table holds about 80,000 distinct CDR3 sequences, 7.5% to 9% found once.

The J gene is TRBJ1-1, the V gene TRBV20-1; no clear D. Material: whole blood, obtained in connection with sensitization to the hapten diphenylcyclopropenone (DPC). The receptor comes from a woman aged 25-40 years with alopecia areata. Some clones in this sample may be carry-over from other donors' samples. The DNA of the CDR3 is TGCAGTGCTGATTTAAGCACTGAAGCTTTCTTT. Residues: CSADLSTEAFF.